This entry concerns a single T cell receptor (beta chain). This entry is derived from a study of blood T cell repertoires in COVID-19. Sequenced by immunoSEQ multiplex PCR; TCRdb stores in-frame clones only, minus some. The sample contains under 500,000 clones, approximately 90% of which appear only once. In germline, CDR1 is LGHDT, CDR2 YNNKEL (reference sequence). Trimming cost V 6 bases and J 0 bases; bases outside gene matches: 4. The CDR3 loop spans 14 amino acids. Sequencing input: PBMCs or T cells enriched from blood (not recorded which). The TCR comes from a man aged 30 to 45 who had recovered from COVID-19. This rearrangement joins TRBV3-1 (or the pseudogene TRBV3-2) to TRBJ2-5; 7 nucleotides align to TRBD1. CDR3 bases: TGTGCCAGCAGATTGACAGGGCACCAAGAGACCCAGTACTTC. Amino acids: CASRLTGHQETQYF.